The clone carrying this T cell receptor (beta chain) was detected ten times or more. This sample was included in a study of prognosis after radiotherapy for stage I lung cancer. Two-round multiplex PCR, the amplification method, yielded TCR beta CDR3 from genomic DNA. Amplification during the initial PCR round employed primers specific to each TRBV and TRBJ gene. MiXCR, run by TCRdb on the multiplex PCR reads, gives a single entry per CDR3 protein. The sample includes 20,000 to 25,000 distinct CDR3 sequences, roughly 40% of them seen just once. V lost 0 bases, J lost 1 base, and 13 bases lay in between. The CDR3 length is 16 residues. The germline V gene has CDR1 SGHRS and CDR2 YFSETQ.

V gene TRBV5-1 combines with J gene TRBJ1-1; the D gene is possibly TRBD1 (5 bases). The clonotype originates from a donor aged 50 or older with non-small cell lung cancer. Sample: PBMCs, taken before or after stereotactic body radiation therapy (not recorded which). The CDR3 DNA follows: TGCGCCAGCAGCTTGGAGGGGCCGGCAGAGAACACTGAAGCTTTCTTT. Its translation is CASSLEGPAENTEAFF.